The 24 T cell receptor beta chains presented below share a single source sample, sequenced in a study of tumor-infiltrating lymphocytes in primary liver carcinoma. Taking 20-30 mg of unsorted bulk tissue, the authors co-extracted RNA and DNA. TCR beta cDNA came from roughly 450 ng total RNA, primed with a constant-region primer. Slightly modified ARM-PCR served as the procedure for the TCR beta libraries. These libraries came from three rounds of nested multiplex PCR. The first two PCR rounds used TRBV1-TRBV30 forward primers with a C-beta reverse primer, roughly 10 cycles each. TCRdb processed the multiplex PCR reads anew with MiXCR; each CDR3 protein has one entry. This sample carries tens of thousands of distinct CDR3 sequences, about three quarters of them seen once, and the ten largest clones take about 26%. The sample was liver tumor tissue from sampling region 2. Subset noted: tumor region T2, inferior pole. The receptors come from a man aged 35 to 55 with primary liver carcinoma and hepatitis B virus infection.

The genes are TRBV28 and TRBJ1-4, with 8 bases lining up with TRBD1. V lost 7 bases and J lost 5; bases outside the gene matches: 12. CDR3 length: 16 amino acids. Per germline, CDR1 MDHEN and CDR2 SYDVKM. CDR3 residues: CASISGSGGINEKLFF. In DNA, the CDR3 is TGTGCCAGCATCTCCGGGTCAGGGGGCATCAATGAAAAACTGTTTTTT.

As to this clonotype: The junction departs from germline at one end; a sequencing error may be responsible. This chain connects TRBV6-1 to TRBJ1-5; the D is unclear. From germline, CDR1 is MNHNS and CDR2 SASEGT. This CDR3 is built from 17 residues. The CDR3 DNA reads as TGTGCCACCAGTGAACCCAACAAGGGCTGTGGGAATCAGCCCCAGCATTTT. Amino acids: CATSEPNKGCGNQPQHF.

With respect to this clonotype: A much larger clone lies a single base off, so this may be a read error. V is TRBV7-9 and J is TRBJ2-3; 8 bases fit TRBD2. The germline CDR1 and CDR2 sequences are SEHNR and FQNEAQ (reference sequence). The CDR3 has 15 residues. The V and J ends lost 4 bases and 2 bases, in that order; junction bases with no gene match: 5. The CDR3 here is CASSSGLDYTDTQYF. The CDR3 nucleotides read TGTGCCAGCAGCTCGGGACTAGACTACACAGATACGCAGTATTTT.

This clonotype was counted ten times or more. The chain links TRBV4-1 to TRBJ2-4; D call uncertain. The germline V and J ends were trimmed by 0 bases and 1 base, with 19 bases remaining between them. The CDR3 length is 19 residues. Germline V gene sequence: CDR1 MGHRA, CDR2 YSYEKL. The CDR3 loop is CASSQEPPQNEGAKNIQYF. The CDR3 DNA sequence: TGCGCCAGCAGCCAAGAGCCCCCTCAAAACGAAGGGGCCAAAAACATTCAGTACTTC.

As concerns this clonotype: A read error may be the cause here, since a much bigger clone is one base away. The CDR3 carries no conserved terminal phenylalanine or tryptophan, so it likely arises from a read error. V and J are TRBV10-1 and TRBJ2-1; 16 bases align to TRBD2. The germline V gene has CDR1 WNHNN and CDR2 SYGVQD (reference sequence). The CDR3 has 19 amino acids. V lost 3 bases, J lost 7 bases, and 12 bases stayed unmatched. The CDR3 sequence is CASSDMGLAGGMRTNEQFS. Here the CDR3 DNA reads TGCGCCAGCAGTGACATGGGACTAGCGGGAGGGATGCGAACGAATGAGCAGTTCTCC.

The rearrangement joins TRBV6-1 to TRBJ2-7; possibly TRBD1 for D (6 bases). Trimming cost V 3 bases and J 12 bases, with 18 bases left between them. The CDR3 is 13 amino acids. The germline gives CDR1 MNHNS, CDR2 SASEGT. Written as DNA, the CDR3 is TGTGCCAGCAGTGACAGGGGCCTCTACGGGTGGTACTTC. Translating it yields CASSDRGLYGWYF.

A remark on this clonotype: One end of the junction is discordant with germline, which a read error may explain. The rearrangement joins TRBV6-5 to TRBJ2-3; D call uncertain. This CDR3 has 14 residues. CDR1 and CDR2 from the germline V gene are MNHEY and SVGAGI. The chain's CDR3 is CTSSVSQWADTQYF. The CDR3 DNA reads TGTACCAGCAGCGTATCACAGTGGGCAGATACGCAGTATTTT.

With regard to this clonotype: Its ends do not fully match the called genes, so a read error is possible. V is TRBV7-9 and J is TRBJ1-2, with 7 bases fitting TRBD1. Per germline, CDR1 SEHNR and CDR2 FQNEAQ (reference sequence). CDR3 length: 17 amino acids. CDR3 in DNA: TGTGCCGGCAGTTTACTACAGGGGACGATATTGAGGTCTGGCTACACCTTC. It translates to CAGSLLQGTILRSGYTF.

Concerning this clonotype: One junction end does not reproduce the germline sequence, and a read error may be involved. This rearrangement joins TRBV12-3 or TRBV12-4 to TRBJ1-2; TRBD1 agrees at 9 bases. The CDR3 loop spans 13 amino acids. DNA of the CDR3: TGTGCCATCAACTCCGGGACAGGGAATGGTTACACCTTC. Residues: CAINSGTGNGYTF.

This clonotype showed up many times. The chain joins TRBV4-1 to TRBJ1-6, with TRBD1 matching over 7 bases. V was pared by 4 bases and J by 4 bases, with 10 bases of the junction left unmatched. Looked up from germline, CDR1 is MGHRA and CDR2 is YSYEKL. This CDR3 is 17 amino acids long. The CDR3 sequence is CASSRSSGQTYNSPLHF. The CDR3 DNA sequence: TGCGCCAGCAGCCGAAGTTCGGGACAGACTTATAATTCACCCCTCCACTTT.

This clonotype turned up a few times. This sequence may be a read error, since a much larger clone differs from it by one base. V gene TRBV10-1 combines with J gene TRBJ1-1; D remains ambiguous. The germline gives CDR1 WNHNN, CDR2 SYGVQD (reference sequence). CDR3 length: 14 amino acids. The CDR3 protein is CASSPQELNAEAFF. The CDR3 DNA sequence: TGCGCCAGCAGTCCTCAGGAATTGAACGCTGAAGCTTTCTTT.

In this sample, this clonotype turned up a few times. A read error may explain this, as a much larger clone is one base away. The chain uses TRBV29-1 and TRBJ2-7, with D possibly TRBD2 on 6 matching bases. This CDR3 comprises 15 residues. Per germline, CDR1 SQVTM and CDR2 ANQGSEA. This CDR3 reads CSVRLVGGSRYEQHF. Here the CDR3 DNA reads TGCAGCGTTCGACTAGTGGGAGGTTCTCGCTACGAGCAGCACTTC.

V usage is TRBV13 and J usage is TRBJ2-5; possibly TRBD1 or TRBD2 for D (6 bases each). Germline V gene data show CDR1 as PRHDT and CDR2 as FYEKMQ (reference sequence). This CDR3 spans 14 amino acids. Trimming pared 5 bases from V and 7 bases from J, leaving 17 bases between. The chain's CDR3 is CASSAGTLGGTQYF. CDR3 DNA: TGTGCCAGCAGCGCCGGGACACTGGGAGGGACCCAGTACTTC.

For this clonotype: A much larger clone sits a single nucleotide away, making a read error possible. The chain joins TRBV18 to TRBJ1-1; tentatively, D is TRBD1 (5 bases). From germline, CDR1 is KGHSH and CDR2 LQKENI. The CDR3 sequence is 12 residues long. The germline V and J ends were trimmed by 3 bases and 6 bases, with 8 bases remaining between them. CDR3 sequence: CASSPDNAEAFF. CDR3 nucleotide sequence: TGTGCCAGCTCACCGGACAACGCTGAAGCTTTCTTT. The full variable domain, in which reference TRBV18 and TRBJ1-1 provide the parts outside the CDR3, is NAGVMQNPRHLVRRRGQEARLRCSPMKGHSHVYWYRQLPEEGLKFMVYLQKENIIDESGMPKERFSAEFPKEGPSILRIQQVVRGDSAAYFCASSPDNAEAFFGQGTRLTVV.

On this clonotype: One end of the junction varies from germline; a read error may be responsible. The chain is built from TRBV6-1 and TRBJ2-6; 9 bases are shared with TRBD1. Germline V gene sequence: CDR1 MNHNS, CDR2 SASEGT. This CDR3 is 16 amino acids long. DNA of the CDR3: TGTGCGAGCAGTCCGGGACAGGGATCCGGGGCCAACGTCCTGACTTTC. Amino acids: CASSPGQGSGANVLTF.

This chain uses TRBV25-1 with TRBJ2-2, with TRBD2 matching over 8 bases. Trimming removed 11 bases from V and 1 base from J; junction bases left unmatched: 12. The CDR3 covers 16 residues. Germline V gene data show CDR1 as MGHDK and CDR2 as SYGVNS. CDR3 amino acids: CAGKGLAGGNTGELFF. For the CDR3, the DNA is TGTGCCGGCAAAGGACTAGCAGGAGGGAACACCGGGGAGCTGTTTTTT.

As to this clonotype: Since no conserved phenylalanine or tryptophan closes the CDR3, a read error is the likely cause. This chain joins TRBV7-8 and TRBJ2-3, with unresolved D. This CDR3 comprises 17 residues. CDR1 SGHVS and CDR2 FQNEAQ come from the germline V gene. Trimming cost V 1 base and J 0 bases, with 14 bases left between them. Here the CDR3 DNA reads TGTGCCAGCAGCTTAGATGCAAGTGGAATTAGCACAGATACGCAGTATTAT. Protein: CASSLDASGISTDTQYY.

As to this clonotype: One junction end does not reproduce the germline sequence, and a read error may be involved. V usage is TRBV11-2 and J usage is TRBJ2-5; unclear D gene. CDR1 SGHAT and CDR2 FQNNGV come from the germline V gene. The CDR3 totals 13 residues. This CDR3 is CVSCLDFLETQYF. The CDR3 DNA sequence: TGTGTCAGCTGCTTAGATTTTCTGGAGACCCAGTATTTC.

This clonotype showed up many times. The chain couples TRBV10-3 to TRBJ1-3; D unclear. The germline CDR1 and CDR2 sequences are ENHRY and SYGVKD. The CDR3 is made up of 13 amino acids. Trimming stripped 3 bases from V and 1 base from J, with 4 bases between. The chain's CDR3 is CAISEQSGNTIYF. The DNA for the CDR3 is TGTGCCATCAGTGAACAATCTGGAAACACCATATATTTT.

As concerns this clonotype: The germline gene is not matched at one end of the junction; a read error may be the cause. CDR3 region: CASSVTVTSGDNEQFF. As DNA, the CDR3 is TGTGCCAGCAGCGTAACCGTGACTAGCGGCGACAATGAGCAATTCTTC. The V gene is TRBV4-2, the J gene TRBJ2-1; 9 bases are shared with TRBD2. The CDR3 is made up of 16 amino acids. From germline, CDR1 is LGHNA and CDR2 YNFKEQ.

As regards this clonotype: The junction departs from the called germline gene at one end, perhaps through a read error. The V gene is TRBV4-2, the J gene TRBJ2-7; the D is unclear. The J call is in doubt because the DNA end fits TRBJ2-5 better. The CDR3 length is 14 residues. Germline CDR1 is LGHNA and CDR2 is YNFKEQ. CDR3 DNA: TGTGCTAGCAGCCTGGCGGCAGACCAAGAGACCCAGTACTTC. Encoded protein: CASSLAADQETQYF.

A note on this clonotype: One junction end does not reproduce the germline sequence, and a read error may be involved. This sequence joins TRBV13 and TRBJ2-1, with D perhaps matching TRBD2 (6 bases). This CDR3 has 11 amino acids. Germline loops: CDR1 PRHDT, CDR2 FYEKMQ (reference sequence). Here the CDR3 DNA reads TGCGCCAGCAGCTTAAGGGACTCGCAGTTCTTC. Translation: CASSLRDSQFF. Full variable domain (outside the CDR3, taken from reference TRBV13 and TRBJ2-1): AAGVIQSPRHLIKEKRETATLKCYPIPRHDTVYWYQQGPGQDPQFLISFYEKMQSDKGSIPDRFSAQQFSDYHSELNMSSLELGDSALYFCASSLRDSQFFGPGTRLTVL.

This clonotype showed up just once. V gene TRBV6-5 combines with J gene TRBJ1-6; TRBD1 might be the D (5 bases). The CDR3 length is 17 residues. Trimming pared 6 bases from V and 4 bases from J, leaving 19 bases between. Germline CDR1 is MNHEY and CDR2 is SVGAGI. CDR3: CASSPIHGTFYNSPLHF. The CDR3 nucleotides read TGTGCCAGCAGCCCCATACATGGGACTTTTTATAATTCACCCCTCCACTTT.

This rearrangement joins TRBV29-1 to TRBJ1-1, with D possibly matching TRBD1 (6 bases). Germline V gives CDR1 SQVTM, CDR2 ANQGSEA. V lost 3 bases and J lost 12, with 20 bases in between. This CDR3 has 13 residues. The CDR3 spells CSVDGRGATETFF. The DNA for the CDR3 is TGCAGCGTTGACGGTCGGGGGGCCACCGAAACTTTCTTT.